The sequence of this TCR beta chain was determined in a study of T cells in localized non-small cell lung cancer. Study observations and caveats: Longer overall survival associated with higher blood T cell density; shorter survival with higher adjacent-lung clonality. There was higher T cell clonality in uninvolved adjacent lung than in tumor, and it was highest there.

In regard to this clone: Its antigen is still unknown.

The table came from immunoSEQ multiplex PCR; TCRdb's copy has only in-frame clones and leaves some out. In the table there are under 3,500 clones, around 24% of which are singletons. Germline CDR1 LGHNT, CDR2 FRNRAP. CDR3 size: 14 residues. Sequenced here: lung tumor tissue, sampled before any cancer treatment. The rearrangement joins TRBV12-5 to TRBJ1-4; 9 bases agree with TRBD1. This receptor was obtained from a male donor at least 60 years old with stage II lung adenocarcinoma. CDR3 nucleotide sequence: TGTGCCAGCATGGAGGGACAGGGTCGTGAAAAACTGTTTTTT. This codes for CASMEGQGREKLFF.